This T cell receptor (beta chain) was observed in a study of cytomegalovirus exposure and HLA in healthy donors. The wider study: Genetic ancestry analysis placed around four fifths of the roughly 400 donors that were genotyped in the Caucasian-associated cluster.

In the PCR, 60 Vbeta and 13 Jbeta primers were used. As processed by the authors: As a later analysis found, there were 80 million to 90 million unique TCR beta chains, of which roughly 11 million were shared. Produced via immunoSEQ multiplex PCR; TCRdb's table is partial and in-frame only. That table gives V, J and clone size, and the DNA gave D and trimming. The top ten hold 3.6% of the sample, which has 120,000 or so clones, 83% seen once. Note on this clone: The antigen is not known.

General observations from the study: Available immune exposure information was restricted to CMV serostatus only.

The specimen was PBMCs. This TCR was sampled from a woman in her 40s in good health and CMV-seropositive.

The CDR3 loop reads CASSFGRDKEQYF. In nucleotides, the CDR3 is TGTGCCAGTTCATTCGGCAGAGATAAGGAGCAGTACTTC. This chain uses TRBV6-5 with TRBJ2-5; no clear D. CDR3 length equals 13 residues. Trimming cost V 9 bases and J 11 bases, with 22 bases left between them. Germline values: CDR1 MNHEY, CDR2 SVGAGI.